A single sample is the source of the 32 T cell receptor beta chains below, sequenced in a study of T cell responses to AZD1222 COVID-19 vaccine. The repertoire was sequenced with immunoSEQ multiplex PCR; TCRdb's copy has only in-frame clones and lacks some. The sample contains around 130,000 clones, about 93% of which appear only once. The material sequenced was peripheral blood, taken 28 days after the second dose of the MenACWY control vaccine. Source of these receptors: an adult who received the MenACWY meningococcal vaccine as a control.

This clone was seen only a few times. V gene TRBV11-1 combines with J gene TRBJ1-1; no definite D call. From germline, CDR1 is SGHAT and CDR2 FQDESV (reference sequence). V was pared by 5 bases and J by 0 bases, with 13 bases between. CDR3 size: 15 residues. CDR3 residues: CASSPWEQLNTEAFF. The CDR3 coding sequence is TGTGCCAGCAGCCCATGGGAACAACTGAACACTGAAGCTTTCTTT.

This rearrangement joins TRBV27 to TRBJ1-2; tentatively, D is TRBD1 (6 bases). The CDR3 is 15 amino acids. V dropped 8 bases and J dropped 4 bases, with 20 bases sitting between them. The germline gives CDR1 MNHEY, CDR2 SMNVEV (reference sequence). CDR3 residues: CASALSGGLGYGYTF. CDR3 nucleotide sequence: TGTGCCAGCGCCCTCAGCGGGGGGCTCGGCTATGGCTACACCTTC.

The chain uses TRBV20-1 and TRBJ1-5; weak D call: TRBD1 (5 bases). The CDR3 spans 15 residues. The germline V gene has CDR1 DFQATT and CDR2 SNEGSKA (reference sequence). Trimming removed 3 bases at V and 3 bases at J, with 15 bases between. The CDR3 loop is CSASVAGKINQPQHF. For the CDR3, the DNA is TGCAGTGCTAGTGTGGCAGGGAAAATCAATCAGCCCCAGCATTTT.

The chain couples TRBV18 to TRBJ2-4, with TRBD1 matching 12 bases. Germline loops: CDR1 KGHSH, CDR2 LQKENI. Trimming took 6 bases from V and 5 from J; bases not matched to a gene: 5. The CDR3 is 15 residues long. This chain's CDR3 is CASSPWDRGQNIQYF. CDR3 DNA: TGTGCCAGCTCCCCATGGGACAGGGGGCAAAACATTCAGTACTTC.

The chain has TRBV6-5 and TRBJ2-7; 8 bases align to TRBD1. The length of the CDR3 is 14 residues. Germline CDR1 MNHEY, CDR2 SVGAGI. Germline trimming cut 5 bases from V and 6 bases from J; bases unmatched to any gene: 9. The CDR3: CASSTYRGAGEQYV. CDR3 in DNA: TGTGCCAGCAGTACGTACAGGGGGGCCGGCGAGCAGTACGTC.

The chain is built from TRBV7-8 and TRBJ1-5; unclear D gene. The CDR3 is 13 amino acids. V was clipped by 4 bases and J by 6 bases, with 10 bases between them. Germline lookup yields CDR1 SGHVS and CDR2 FQNEAQ. The CDR3 bases are TGTGCCAGCAGCTCCCCAGGTACTCAGCCCCAGCATTTT. Translated: CASSSPGTQPQHF.

The J gene is TRBJ2-5, the V gene TRBV11-2; the D is unclear. V was cut by 1 base and J by 5 bases, with 8 bases left in between. The CDR3 length is 13 residues. CDR1 SGHAT and CDR2 FQNNGV come from the germline V gene. In nucleotides, the CDR3 is TGTGCCAGCAGCTTAGCTTCTCCGGAGACCCAGTACTTC. Its translation: CASSLASPETQYF.

The V and J genes are TRBV11-2 and TRBJ1-1; weak D call: TRBD1 (6 bases). V lost 5 bases to trimming and J lost 0 bases, with 10 bases between them. The CDR3 covers 14 residues. Germline V CDR1 and CDR2: SGHAT, FQNNGV. DNA of the CDR3: TGTGCCAGCAGCGCGGGACAACTGAACACTGAAGCTTTCTTT. Protein: CASSAGQLNTEAFF.

The chain links TRBV27 to TRBJ2-2; perhaps D is TRBD1 or TRBD2 (5 bases each). The CDR3 spans 18 residues. Trimming took 5 bases from V and 4 from J, leaving 23 bases between them. CDR1 MNHEY and CDR2 SMNVEV come from the germline V gene (reference sequence). The CDR3 region is CASSPYPALGTTTGELFF. For the CDR3, the DNA is TGTGCCAGCAGTCCCTACCCCGCCCTGGGGACGACCACCGGGGAGCTGTTTTTT.

The chain joins TRBV7-9 to TRBJ1-2; D possibly corresponds to TRBD1 (5 bases). The V end was cut by 2 bases, the J end by 4 bases, with 14 bases between. The V gene's germline CDR1 is SEHNR and CDR2 FQNEAQ (reference sequence). This CDR3 has 15 residues. The CDR3 loop is CASSLYVGTVYGYTF. The CDR3 region has the DNA TGTGCCAGCAGCTTATATGTCGGGACGGTCTATGGCTACACCTTC.

The chain recombines TRBV28 with TRBJ1-2; unclear D gene. Germline CDR1 is MDHEN and CDR2 is SYDVKM. The germline V and J ends were trimmed by 2 bases and 3 bases, with 10 bases remaining between them. The length of the CDR3 is 14 residues. The CDR3 loop is CASSLPRWDYGYTF. CDR3 nucleotide sequence: TGTGCCAGCAGTTTACCCCGTTGGGACTATGGCTACACCTTC.

The gene calls are TRBV28 and TRBJ1-1, with D unclear. Trimming left V 7 bases short and J 2 bases short, with 17 bases between. Germline V CDR1 and CDR2: MDHEN, SYDVKM. The CDR3 totals 15 residues. The CDR3 coding sequence is TGTGCCAGCACCTCCGGGCCCCTCGGAAACACTGAAGCTTTCTTT. Translating gives CASTSGPLGNTEAFF.

The rearrangement uses TRBV7-3 and TRBJ2-1; 9 bases map to TRBD1. Germline CDR1 reads SGHTA; CDR2 reads FQGTGA. The length of the CDR3 is 15 residues. The V segment lost 5 bases and the J segment 4 bases; nucleotides outside the gene matches: 6. The CDR3 reads CASSETGGKYNEQFF. CDR3 sequence (DNA): TGTGCCAGCAGCGAAACAGGGGGCAAGTACAATGAGCAGTTCTTC.

CDR3: CASSWRGYGYTF. The CDR3 DNA follows: TGTGCCAGCAGCTGGAGGGGATATGGCTACACCTTC. V gene TRBV5-4 combines with J gene TRBJ1-2; possibly TRBD1 for D (5 bases). V lost 3 bases to trimming and J lost 5 bases, with 8 bases between them. CDR1 is SGHNT, CDR2 YYREEE, per germline (reference sequence). The CDR3 is 12 amino acids.

The V call is TRBV10-1, the J call TRBJ2-3; D unresolved. CDR1 is WNHNN and CDR2 is SYGVQD in the germline V gene (reference sequence). The CDR3 is made up of 16 amino acids. V was shortened by 0 bases and J by 3 bases, with 13 bases between the two germline ends. The CDR3 DNA follows: TGCGCCAGCAGTGAGTCGAGTACGAGTTGGACAGATACGCAGTATTTT. It codes for CASSESSTSWTDTQYF.

This clone was found once. In DNA, the CDR3 is TGTGCCTGGGAGGGACATTCGCGGGACATTCAGTACTTC. Residues: CAWEGHSRDIQYF. The J gene is TRBJ2-4, the V gene TRBV30; possibly TRBD1 for D (6 bases). Germline lookup yields CDR1 GTSNPN and CDR2 SVGIG (reference sequence). V was clipped by 5 bases and J by 8 bases, with 16 bases between them. The CDR3 length is 13 residues.

This rearrangement joins TRBV3-1 (or the pseudogene TRBV3-2) to TRBJ2-3; D is undetermined. CDR1 is LGHDT, CDR2 YNNKEL, per germline (reference sequence). There are 15 residues in the CDR3. Trimming stripped 1 base from V and 2 bases from J, with 10 bases between. CDR3: CASSQGSSPTDTQYF. CDR3 nucleotide sequence: TGTGCCAGCAGCCAAGGTTCCTCCCCCACAGATACGCAGTATTTT.

The CDR3 nucleotides are TGTGCCAGCACCGGAGGGGGGACAGAAAATTCACCCCTCCACTTT. It translates to CASTGGGTENSPLHF. The gene calls are TRBV21-1 and TRBJ1-6; the table's TRBD1 call for D was not verified on the DNA. TRBV21-1 is a listed pseudogene. The CDR3 contains 15 residues.

The genes are TRBV11-2 and TRBJ2-7, with 8 bases identical to TRBD2. The J segment lost 3 bases and the V segment lost 1 base, leaving 2 bases of the junction unmatched. The CDR3 length is 14 residues. Germline loops: CDR1 SGHAT, CDR2 FQNNGV. The CDR3 loop is CASSLAGGHYEQYF. CDR3 nucleotides: TGTGCCAGCAGCTTAGCGGGAGGGCACTACGAGCAGTACTTC. The variable domain in full, with the rest retrieved from reference TRBV11-2 and TRBJ2-7, is EAGVAQSPRYKIIEKRQSVAFWCNPISGHATLYWYQQILGQGPKLLIQFQNNGVVDDSQLPKDRFSAERLKGVDSTLKIQPAKLEDSAVYLCASSLAGGHYEQYFGPGTRLTVT.

This rearrangement joins TRBV11-3 to TRBJ2-1; 9 nucleotides match TRBD2. The V segment lost 0 bases and the J segment 5 bases; nucleotides outside the gene matches: 8. The CDR3 extends over 17 amino acids. Germline V gene lookup returns CDR1 SGHNT and CDR2 YENEEA. The DNA of the CDR3 is TGTGCCAGCAGCTTAGATGGGGCGGGAGGGCCAGACAATGAGCAGTTCTTC. Residues: CASSLDGAGGPDNEQFF.

The chain links TRBV6-5 to TRBJ2-7; no definite D call. The germline V gene encodes CDR1 MNHEY and CDR2 SVGAGI. Trimming took 5 bases from V and 3 from J, leaving 11 bases between them. CDR3 length equals 13 residues. DNA of the CDR3: TGTGCCAGCAGTACGAACTCCGGCTACGAGCAGTACTTC. As protein: CASSTNSGYEQYF.

This clone appeared a few times. The gene calls are TRBV5-4 and TRBJ2-5, with D perhaps assigned TRBD1 or TRBD2 (5 bases each). CDR1 is SGHNT and CDR2 is YYREEE in the germline V gene (reference sequence). Trimming took 2 bases from V and 2 from J, leaving 10 bases between them. The CDR3 consists of 14 residues. CDR3 residues: CASSFFGGQETQYF. The CDR3 nucleotides are TGTGCCAGCAGCTTTTTTGGGGGTCAAGAGACCCAGTACTTC.

The rearrangement joins TRBV7-2 to TRBJ2-7; D is unclear. Germline CDR1 SGHTA, CDR2 FQGNSA. Trimming pared 4 bases from V and 0 bases from J, leaving 10 bases between. CDR3 length equals 14 residues. The CDR3 DNA sequence: TGTGCCAGCAGCTCTAGGACGGCCTCCTACGAGCAGTACTTC. It specifies CASSSRTASYEQYF.

The V gene is TRBV11-3, the J gene TRBJ2-3; no clear D. The germline V gene has CDR1 SGHNT and CDR2 YENEEA. CDR3 length: 14 amino acids. V dropped 0 bases and J dropped 5 bases, with 9 bases sitting between them. DNA for the CDR3: TGTGCCAGCAGCTTAGATTCAGAAAGAGATACGCAGTATTTT. Translating gives CASSLDSERDTQYF.

The genes are TRBV18 and TRBJ2-3; 10 bases agree with TRBD2. Germline V lookup: CDR1 KGHSH, CDR2 LQKENI. The CDR3 covers 15 residues. J lost 6 bases, V lost 4 bases, and 7 bases had no gene match. The CDR3 DNA reads TGTGCCAGCTCACTGGGCCTAGCGGGAGAGGATACGCAGTATTTT. Translating it yields CASSLGLAGEDTQYF. Full variable domain (outside the CDR3, taken from reference TRBV18 and TRBJ2-3): NAGVMQNPRHLVRRRGQEARLRCSPMKGHSHVYWYRQLPEEGLKFMVYLQKENIIDESGMPKERFSAEFPKEGPSILRIQQVVRGDSAAYFCASSLGLAGEDTQYFGPGTRLTVL.

The chain has TRBV28 and TRBJ2-1, with TRBD2 matching 8 bases. The CDR3 length is 14 residues. Unmatched junction bases numbered 10, after V lost 7 bases and J lost 8 bases. Germline CDR1 reads MDHEN; CDR2 reads SYDVKM. In DNA, the CDR3 is TGTGCCAGCACGTCTCACGGGGGGGCCTATGAGCAGTTCTTC. Amino acids: CASTSHGGAYEQFF.

The V call is TRBV27, the J call TRBJ2-2, with 7 bases aligning to TRBD2. J gave up 1 base and V 5 bases, and 4 bases lay outside the gene matches. The CDR3 length is 15 residues. Germline V gene data show CDR1 as MNHEY and CDR2 as SMNVEV (reference sequence). The CDR3 sequence is CASSPASGNTGELFF. Here the CDR3 DNA reads TGTGCCAGCAGTCCTGCTAGCGGGAACACCGGGGAGCTGTTTTTT.

The V and J genes are TRBV4-1 and TRBJ2-1, with 10 bases lining up with TRBD1. V gave up 3 bases and J gave up 2 bases; unmatched junction bases: 7. The CDR3 spans 17 residues. Per the germline V gene, CDR1 is MGHRA and CDR2 is YSYEKL. CDR3 nucleotides: TGCGCCAGCAGCCAGACACCGGGACAGGGGACCTACAATGAGCAGTTCTTC. Its translation: CASSQTPGQGTYNEQFF.

The chain couples TRBV27 to TRBJ1-4; TRBD1 agrees at 11 bases. This CDR3 comprises 17 residues. Germline V gene lookup returns CDR1 MNHEY and CDR2 SMNVEV (reference sequence). The V and J ends lost 5 bases and 6 bases, in that order; junction bases with no gene match: 11. Written as DNA, the CDR3 is TGTGCCAGCAGTCTGCTCGGGACAGGGGGAGGGTATGAAAAACTGTTTTTT. It encodes CASSLLGTGGGYEKLFF.

This chain connects TRBV5-1 to TRBJ2-1; the D is unclear. The V gene's germline CDR1 is SGHRS and CDR2 YFSETQ. This CDR3 region has 15 residues. V lost 0 bases, J lost 0 bases, and 7 bases lay in between. The CDR3 loop reads CASSLGVSSYNEQFF. The CDR3 DNA follows: TGCGCCAGCAGCTTGGGGGTAAGCTCCTACAATGAGCAGTTCTTC.

The chain recombines TRBV18 with TRBJ1-4; 8 bases line up with TRBD1. Germline V gives CDR1 KGHSH, CDR2 LQKENI. Germline trimming cut 5 bases from V and 4 bases from J; bases unmatched to any gene: 6. The CDR3 extends over 15 amino acids. The CDR3 here is CASSASGQVNEKLFF. The CDR3 DNA reads TGTGCCAGCTCAGCGTCGGGACAGGTTAATGAAAAACTGTTTTTT.

The chain joins TRBV7-9 to TRBJ2-5; TRBD2 matches 10 bases. The V and J ends lost 1 base and 5 bases, in that order; junction bases with no gene match: 7. The germline gives CDR1 SEHNR, CDR2 FQNEAQ (reference sequence). CDR3 length: 16 residues. The CDR3 loop is CASSLVVAGGDETQYF. The CDR3 DNA sequence: TGTGCCAGCAGCTTAGTGGTAGCGGGAGGAGATGAGACCCAGTACTTC.